This T cell receptor beta chain was captured by sequencing in a study of blood T cell repertoires in COVID-19. As for the study in general: Samples representing acute and convalescent COVID-19 were sourced from the United States, Italy and Spain. The cDNA or gDNA used as material had been derived from T cells, B-cell-depleted T cells, or PBMCs.

The germline V and J ends were trimmed by 8 bases and 2 bases, with 12 bases remaining between them. Germline-derived CDR1 and CDR2 are SGHTS and YDEGEE. The CDR3 length is 13 residues. The authors' processing: Reference gene primer amplification in the assay estimated nucleated cell counts. Using immunoSEQ multiplex PCR, the repertoire was profiled, and TCRdb retains in-frame clones only, with some absent. V and J calls and clone size come straight from that table; D and trimming were deduced from the DNA. Here the sample spans over 15,000 clones, about 80% being singletons. Source material: peripheral blood. This chain joins TRBV5-8 and TRBJ2-3; a weak D match, TRBD1 (6 bases). This clonotype was sampled from a man between 65 and 80 years old with active or convalescent COVID-19. The CDR3 loop is CASTDRSTDTQYF. CDR3 nucleotide sequence: TGTGCCAGTACGGACAGATCCACAGATACGCAGTATTTT.